The TCR beta chain under discussion was sequenced for a study of blood T cells in healthy people across ages (dated by TCRdb to the mid-2010s). For context, the study as a whole: In model experiments, template switching captured about one uniquely barcoded TCR beta cDNA molecule for every two T cells. Age-related changes in TCR beta repertoire diversity were measured in the study by deep sequencing normalized with unique cDNA molecular identifiers. The donors were divided into four age groups: young (average approximately 17 years), middle-aged (approximately 39), aged (about 62) and long-lived (82). To avoid experimental bias, donors of different ages were distributed randomly across sequencing lanes. Two additional independent replicas of 1 million unique cDNA reads from the same blood draw were analyzed for two donors (one aged 18 to 30 and one aged 80 or older).

Turning to this clonotype: It lacks a known antigen. There are no base qualities to consult, and no much larger clone falls within one base.

Systemically healthy Caucasian individuals from Russia, roughly 40 in total and aged about 6 to 95 years, were included as donors. Around 9.9 milliliters of peripheral blood were collected from each donor into EDTA-treated Vacutainer tubes. Ficoll-Paque density-gradient centrifugation was used to isolate PBMCs, with at least 7 million per sample. Trizol reagent was used to extract total RNA from PBMCs, with at least 5 micrograms per sample. For every donor, flow cytometry on a PBMC aliquot measured the percentage of naive CD45RAhigh/CD27high T cells. The receptor library was made with 5' RACE. The instrument was an Illumina HiSeq 2500. A second PCR of 7 to 11 cycles was performed with a sample-barcoded 5' primer and a J-beta primer mix. A unique molecular identifier was introduced onto each TCR beta cDNA molecule by a template-switch 5' adaptor carrying 12 random nucleotides. Each sample yielded at least 2.5 million CDR3-containing paired-end reads. The Mint cDNA synthesis kit, primed by a TRBC-specific oligonucleotide, was used to synthesize first-strand cDNA from all RNA. After uracil-DNA glycosylase treatment, a first 18-cycle PCR used universal primers M1SS and BC2_uni_R on all cDNA. Regarding the original processing steps: Each sample was normalized by randomly selecting 1 million high-quality reads, each carrying a distinct molecular identifier. Reads sharing molecular identifiers were discarded rather than binned into consensus sequences. MiTCR, set to a Q25 quality threshold and the strictest error-elimination algorithm, was used for CDR3 identification, clonotype clustering and error correction. A nonparametric unseen species model with Euler transformation was used to estimate lower-bound total TCR beta diversity. TCRdb handled the public reads itself, with Q25 trimming in fastp and clone calling in MiXCR, and kept productive beta chains. Rows matching on CDR3 protein sequence are summarized as one entry with the most common DNA and genes. The V and J calls were not made by the authors but by TCRdb's processing. The sample table lists around 670,000 distinct CDR3 sequences, approximately 30% of them with a count of one. The ten most abundant clones make up 15% to 18% of the sample.

V is reduced by 0 bases and J by 12 bases, leaving a spacing of 18 bases between them. The CDR3 runs 14 amino acids, cysteine and phenylalanine included. Only CDR3 DNA is held: 42 bases, read in frame from base 1. The germline V gene (reference sequence) yields SGHKS for CDR1 and YYEKEE for CDR2. General study outcomes and caveats: Estimates of total diversity based on one million sequenced T cells were considered lower bounds and underestimates. Conclusive comparison of naive and antigen-experienced compartments was prevented by the profiling of bulk unsorted PBMCs. Because the CMV infection status of the donors was unknown, age-related changes in expanded clonotypes may potentially have been confounded. Observed TCR beta diversity correlated strongly with the percentage of naive T cells measured by flow cytometry. As age increased, observed TCR beta diversity per million T cells dropped in a roughly linear way, and a significant reduction was already evident by age roughly 40. The long-lived group showed more naive CD4+ T cells, fewer expanded clones and increased TCR diversity than the aged group, suggesting age selection.

Specimen: blood. The TCR sequence derives from a woman of 80 years or more in good health. Recombination joined TRBV5-5 with TRBJ2-5; the D segment cannot be called with confidence. CDR3 region: CASSLEPSVDEKYF. The DNA sequence is as follows: TGTGCCAGCAGCTTGGAGCCTTCCGTAGATGAGAAGTACTTC.